The source of this T cell receptor (beta chain) is a study of control samples from healthy donors and cancer patients. Clones were sequenced by immunoSEQ multiplex PCR, and TCRdb holds only the in-frame ones, with some missing. The data hold 130,000 or so clones, with 80% to 90% observed a single time. The V end lost 6 bases, the J end lost 0 bases, and 9 bases lay between the germline ends. The CDR3 loop spans 15 amino acids. From germline, CDR1 is MNHEY and CDR2 SVGAGI. This chain connects TRBV6-5 to TRBJ1-6; no firm D call. The sequenced material came from blood. This TCR derives from a man in his forties in good health. The chain's CDR3 is CASSLGSSYNSPLHF. In DNA form, the CDR3 reads TGTGCCAGCAGCCTAGGAAGCTCCTATAATTCACCCCTCCACTTT.